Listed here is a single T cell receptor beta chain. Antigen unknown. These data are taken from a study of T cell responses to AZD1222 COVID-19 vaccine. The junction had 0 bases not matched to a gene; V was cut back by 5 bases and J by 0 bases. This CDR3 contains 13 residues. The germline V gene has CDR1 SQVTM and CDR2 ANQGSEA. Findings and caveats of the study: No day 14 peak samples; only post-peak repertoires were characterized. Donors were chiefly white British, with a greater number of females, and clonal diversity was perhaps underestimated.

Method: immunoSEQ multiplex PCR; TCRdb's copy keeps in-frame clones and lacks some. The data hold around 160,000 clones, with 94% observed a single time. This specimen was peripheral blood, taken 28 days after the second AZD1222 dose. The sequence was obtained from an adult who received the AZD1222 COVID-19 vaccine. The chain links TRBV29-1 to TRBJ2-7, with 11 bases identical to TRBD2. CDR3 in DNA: TGCAGCGTTACTAGCGGGAGCTCCTACGAGCAGTACTTC. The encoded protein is CSVTSGSSYEQYF.